This T cell receptor beta chain stems from a study of persistence of HIV-infected CD4 T cells. Sequencing used immunoSEQ version 4 in survey mode. Genomic DNA was diluted to 10 ng/uL, up to 1 ug per sample. TCRdb's table, derived via immunoSEQ multiplex PCR, lists solely in-frame clones and lacks some. The sample includes fewer than 50,000 clones, approximately 89% of them seen just once. Points on this clone: Its antigen is not identified.

Study results and limitations: Proviral oligoclonality tracked with TCR oligoclonality within the same sorted cells. Antigen-responding cells were enriched for degenerate expanded CDR3beta sequences.

V lost 5 bases and J lost 7, with 9 bases in between. The CDR3 sequence is 12 residues long. Germline loops: CDR1 LGHDT, CDR2 YNNKEL (reference sequence). Cells were stimulated nonspecifically with anti-CD3/anti-CD28 magnetic beads. CD4+ T cells upregulating both CD40 ligand and CD69 were sorted as responding cells. Donors had undetectable plasma HIV-1 RNA, under 50 copies/mL, for 4+ years. The TCR comes from an adult man with HIV who was CMV-seropositive. The rearrangement links TRBV3-1 (or the pseudogene TRBV3-2) to TRBJ2-1; D unclear. Here the sequenced sample was CD4+ T cells sorted from PBMCs after 18-hour stimulation, taken from a patient who received antiretroviral therapy. This CDR3 reads CASSVMGNEQFF. CDR3 sequence (DNA): TGTGCCAGCAGCGTTATGGGGAATGAGCAGTTCTTC.